The source of this TCR beta chain is a study of shared clonotypes between healthy human individuals. The wider study: CD4 naive and CD4 memory each took three plates per donor, while CD8 naive took two and CD8 memory one.

The protocol was immunoSEQ multiplex PCR, while the TCRdb copy is restricted to in-frame clones and leaves out a portion. The repertoire holds approximately 2.1 million clones, with roughly 93% as singletons. Points from the study as a whole: The low donor count limited represented genetic and exposure-history diversity.

This clone was detected once. Antigen specificity is unknown. Donation came from healthy HIV-negative adults that had no recent acute infections or vaccinations. CDR3 length: 15 residues. The V and J ends lost 0 bases and 5 bases, in that order; junction bases with no gene match: 4. Germline CDR1 and CDR2: SGHTA and FQGTGA. The source material was naive CD4+ T cells from PBMCs. Subset indicated: CD45RA+ positively selected. This rearrangement joins TRBV7-3 to TRBJ2-7; 10 bases are shared with TRBD1. The origin of this receptor is a man between 18 and 29 years old in good health. Some clones in this sample may be carry-over from other donors' samples. The CDR3 reads CASSLTSTGGDEQYF. The CDR3 nucleotides read TGTGCCAGCAGCTTAACGTCGACAGGGGGCGACGAGCAGTACTTC. Variable domain in full (rest from reference TRBV7-3 and TRBJ2-7): GAGVSQTPSNKVTEKGKYVELRCDPISGHTALYWYRQSLGQGPEFLIYFQGTGAADDSGLPNDRFFAVRPEGSVSTLKIQRTERGDSAVYLCASSLTSTGGDEQYFGPGTRLTVT.